This TCR beta chain originates from a study of T cells of healthy individuals. This CDR3 region has 13 residues. The germline CDR1 and CDR2 sequences are MNHEY and SVGAGI. Trimming pared 8 bases from V and 1 base from J, leaving 11 bases between. TCRdb redid the calling of the 5' RACE reads with MiXCR, one entry per CDR3 protein. The sample consists of some 100,000 distinct CDR3 sequences, around 17% of them appearing once. The chain employs TRBV6-5 and TRBJ1-1, with D hard to call. The receptor comes from a human donor in good health. The CDR3 DNA reads TGTGCCAGCGCTTGGACGGAGAACACTGAAGCTTTCTTT. It encodes CASAWTENTEAFF.